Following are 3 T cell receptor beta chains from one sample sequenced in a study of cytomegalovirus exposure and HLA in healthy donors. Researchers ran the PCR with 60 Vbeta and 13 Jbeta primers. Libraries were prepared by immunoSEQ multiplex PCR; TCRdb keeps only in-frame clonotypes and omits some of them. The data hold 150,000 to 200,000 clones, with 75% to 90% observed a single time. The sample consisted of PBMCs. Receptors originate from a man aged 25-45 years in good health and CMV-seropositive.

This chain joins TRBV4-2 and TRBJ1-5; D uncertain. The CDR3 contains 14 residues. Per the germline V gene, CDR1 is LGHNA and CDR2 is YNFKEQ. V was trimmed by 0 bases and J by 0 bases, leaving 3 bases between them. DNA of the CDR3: TGTGCCAGCAGCCAAGACAGTAGCAATCAGCCCCAGCATTTT. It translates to CASSQDSSNQPQHF.

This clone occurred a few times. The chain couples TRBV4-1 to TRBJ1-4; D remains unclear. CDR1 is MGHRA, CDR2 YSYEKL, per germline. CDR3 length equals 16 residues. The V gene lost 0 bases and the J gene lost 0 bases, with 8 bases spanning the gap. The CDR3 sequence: CASSQEGYATNEKLFF. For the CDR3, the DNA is TGCGCCAGCAGCCAAGAGGGCTATGCAACTAATGAAAAACTGTTTTTT.

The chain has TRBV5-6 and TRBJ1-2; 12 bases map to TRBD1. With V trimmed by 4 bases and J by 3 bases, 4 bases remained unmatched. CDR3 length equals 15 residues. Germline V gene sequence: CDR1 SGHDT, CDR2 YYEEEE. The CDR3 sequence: CASSRDRGLDYGYTF. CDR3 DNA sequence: TGTGCCAGCAGCAGGGACAGGGGGCTCGACTATGGCTACACCTTC.